The rows below give T cell receptor beta chains drawn from one sample of a study of blood T cell repertoires in COVID-19. The method was immunoSEQ multiplex PCR; TCRdb's version includes in-frame clones alone and lacks a portion of them. The sample includes 250,000 or so clones, around nine tenths of them seen just once. Sample: peripheral blood. Receptors were obtained from a woman aged 55-70 years with COVID-19, enrolled during active disease. Both conserved end residues are trimmed from each CDR3.

v_call,j_call,cdr3_aa
TRBV28,TRBJ2-7,ASKDRAPYEQY
TRBV2,TRBJ1-4,ASRPRVGATNEKLF
TRBV6-1,TRBJ2-7,ASSEPKGRATYEQY
TRBV5-1,TRBJ2-2,ASSETSGSTNTGELF
TRBV30,TRBJ2-3,AWSLAGDSTDTQY
TRBV19,TRBJ1-2,ASSIARYGYT
TRBV27,TRBJ2-1,ASSISTSGSGNEQF
TRBV9,TRBJ2-2,ASSVLQRRTGELF
TRBV28,TRBJ1-2,ASRTDGGYSGYT
TRBV6-5,TRBJ2-7,ASSYSSNYEQY
TRBV19,TRBJ1-6,ASSLGQGEGSPLH
TRBV21-1,TRBJ2-7,ASSLLAGGPLYEQY
TRBV5-1,TRBJ1-1,ASSMRTGSRAF
TRBV9,TRBJ2-1,ASSAHLRPPYNEQF
TRBV4-2,TRBJ1-6,ASSQNRGINSPLH
TRBV28,TRBJ2-3,ASRRTSGRGDTQY
TRBV27,TRBJ2-1,ASSLITGRRYNEQF
TRBV19,TRBJ2-3,ASRASGSDTQY
TRBV7-9,TRBJ2-7,ASSLGQAISYEQY
TRBV28,TRBJ1-2,ASSLWRYSYT
TRBV5-5,TRBJ1-2,ASSLAPRQGAGYGYT
TRBV2,TRBJ2-4,ASSEPRDIAKNIQY
TRBV14,TRBJ2-7,ASSQVQGAFGEQY
TRBV29-1,TRBJ2-2,SVGGQGKAGELF
TRBV19,TRBJ1-5,ASSMTDFYSNQPQH
TRBV6-1,TRBJ2-7,ASSEFGTEIYEQY
TRBV30,TRBJ1-5,AWNAGGRGNQPQH
TRBV12-3/TRBV12-4,TRBJ2-2,ASSSSGTGELF
TRBV6-1,TRBJ1-5,ASSEAGGAFSNQPQH
TRBV5-1,TRBJ1-1,ASSPRTGNTEAF
TRBV30,TRBJ2-4,AWSGQGNIQY
TRBV2,TRBJ2-1,ASSELAGTSGLNEQF
TRBV7-9,TRBJ2-5,ASSRQGGETQY
TRBV19,TRBJ2-7,ASSRQNRASEQY
TRBV19,TRBJ1-5,ASSEGGGSFSNQPQH
TRBV27,TRBJ2-3,ASSLNRGRNTDTQY
TRBV30,TRBJ1-6,ALKRQNSPLH
TRBV6-5,TRBJ1-3,ASTNRGRGNTIY
TRBV2,TRBJ1-3,ASSDPRPGPGNTIY
TRBV28,TRBJ1-3,ASSLPNTDTIY